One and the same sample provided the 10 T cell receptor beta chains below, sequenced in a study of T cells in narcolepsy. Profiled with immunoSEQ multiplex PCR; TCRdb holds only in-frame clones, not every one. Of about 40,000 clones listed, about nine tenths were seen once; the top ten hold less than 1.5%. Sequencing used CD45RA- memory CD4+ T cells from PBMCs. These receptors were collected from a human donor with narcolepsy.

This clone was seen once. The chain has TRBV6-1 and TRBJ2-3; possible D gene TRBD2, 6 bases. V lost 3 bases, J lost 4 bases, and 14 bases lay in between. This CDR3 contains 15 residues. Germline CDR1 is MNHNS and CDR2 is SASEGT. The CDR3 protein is CASSDNPTGADTQYF. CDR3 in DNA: TGTGCCAGCAGTGATAATCCCACGGGGGCAGATACGCAGTATTTT.

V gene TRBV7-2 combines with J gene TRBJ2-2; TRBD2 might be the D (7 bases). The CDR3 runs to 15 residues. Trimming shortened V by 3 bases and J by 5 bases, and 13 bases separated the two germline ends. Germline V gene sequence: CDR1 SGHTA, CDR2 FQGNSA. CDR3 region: CASSLAGARTGELFF. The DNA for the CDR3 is TGTGCCAGCAGCTTGGCGGGGGCGAGGACCGGGGAGCTGTTTTTT. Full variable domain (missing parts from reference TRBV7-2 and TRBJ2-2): GAGVSQSPSNKVTEKGKDVELRCDPISGHTALYWYRQSLGQGLEFLIYFQGNSAPDKSGLPSDRFSAERTGGSVSTLTIQRTQQEDSAVYLCASSLAGARTGELFFGEGSRLTVL.

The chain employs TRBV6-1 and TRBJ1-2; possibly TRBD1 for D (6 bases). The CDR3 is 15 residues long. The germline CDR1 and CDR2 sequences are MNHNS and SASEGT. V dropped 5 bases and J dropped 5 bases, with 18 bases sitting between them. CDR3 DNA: TGTGCCAGCAGTTCCATAGAGACAGGCTTATATGGCTACACCTTC. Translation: CASSSIETGLYGYTF.

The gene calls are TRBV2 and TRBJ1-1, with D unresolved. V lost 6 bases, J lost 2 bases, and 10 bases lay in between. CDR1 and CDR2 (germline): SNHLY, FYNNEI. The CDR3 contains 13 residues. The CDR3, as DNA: TGTGCCAGCAGGACAAATCTTAACACTGAAGCTTTCTTT. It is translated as CASRTNLNTEAFF.

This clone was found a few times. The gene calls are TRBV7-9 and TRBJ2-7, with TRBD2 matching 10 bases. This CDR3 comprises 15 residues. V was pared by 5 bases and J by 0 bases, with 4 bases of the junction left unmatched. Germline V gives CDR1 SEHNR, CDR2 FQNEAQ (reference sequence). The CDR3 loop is CASSLRTSGSYEQYF. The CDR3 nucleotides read TGTGCCAGCAGCCTCCGGACTAGCGGCTCCTACGAGCAGTACTTC. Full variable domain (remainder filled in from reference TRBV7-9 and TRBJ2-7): DTGVSQNPRHKITKRGQNVTFRCDPISEHNRLYWYRQTLGQGPEFLTYFQNEAQLEKSRLLSDRFSAERPKGSFSTLEIQRTEQGDSAMYLCASSLRTSGSYEQYFGPGTRLTVT.

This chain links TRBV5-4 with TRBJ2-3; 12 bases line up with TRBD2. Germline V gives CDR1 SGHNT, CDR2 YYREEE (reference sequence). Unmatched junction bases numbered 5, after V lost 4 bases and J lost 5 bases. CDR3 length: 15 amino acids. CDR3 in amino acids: CASSLRGLAGDTQYF. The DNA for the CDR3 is TGTGCCAGCAGCCTCCGGGGACTAGCGGGAGATACGCAGTATTTT.

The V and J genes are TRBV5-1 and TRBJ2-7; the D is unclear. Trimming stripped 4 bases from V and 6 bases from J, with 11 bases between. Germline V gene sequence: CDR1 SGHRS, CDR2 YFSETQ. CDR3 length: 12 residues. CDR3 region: CASSHDEGEQYF. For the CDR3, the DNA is TGCGCCAGCAGCCACGATGAAGGCGAGCAGTACTTC.

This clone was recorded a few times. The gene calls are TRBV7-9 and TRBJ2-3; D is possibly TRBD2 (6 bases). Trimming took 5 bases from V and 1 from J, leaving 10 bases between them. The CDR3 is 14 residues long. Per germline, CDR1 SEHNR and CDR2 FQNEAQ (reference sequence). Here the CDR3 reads CASSQTRGTDTQYF. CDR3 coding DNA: TGTGCCAGCAGCCAGACTAGGGGCACAGATACGCAGTATTTT.

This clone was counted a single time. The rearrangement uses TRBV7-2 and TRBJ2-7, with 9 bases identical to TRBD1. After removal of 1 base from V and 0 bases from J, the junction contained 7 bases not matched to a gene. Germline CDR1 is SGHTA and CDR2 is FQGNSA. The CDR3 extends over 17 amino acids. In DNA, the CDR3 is TGTGCCAGCAGCTTAGGCGCGGGACAGGGAATCTCCTACGAGCAGTACTTC. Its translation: CASSLGAGQGISYEQYF.

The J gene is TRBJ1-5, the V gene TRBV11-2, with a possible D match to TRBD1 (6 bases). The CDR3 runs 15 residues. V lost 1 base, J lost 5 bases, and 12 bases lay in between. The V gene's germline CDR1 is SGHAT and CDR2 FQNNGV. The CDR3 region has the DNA TGTGCCAGCAGCTTAGCCGGTGGGGGGCATCAGCCCCAGCATTTT. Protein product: CASSLAGGGHQPQHF.